The next 10 T cell receptor beta chains were all read from a single sample in a study of T cells in Graves' hyperthyroidism and ophthalmopathy (dated by TCRdb to the late 2010s). The method behind the library was multiplex PCR. Instrument used: Illumina HiSeq 2000. Amplification of TCR beta CDR3 regions was carried out from RNA transcripts. The TCR CDR3 was subjected to a first round of RT-PCR using the HTBI primer set and the Qiagen OneStep RT-PCR kit. The raw public data were reprocessed by TCRdb itself: fastp quality trimming at Q25, MiXCR clonotype calling, in-frame beta chains only. Every entry covers one CDR3 protein and lists the most common genes and DNA from its rows. This sample lists over 250,000 distinct CDR3 sequences; less than 30% were detected once. Around 30% of the sample is held by the ten biggest clonotypes. The sequencing sample was made of blood. Every receptor here comes from a man aged 40-49 years with Graves' hyperthyroidism that later progressed to Graves' ophthalmopathy.

In this sample, this clonotype turned up many times. The chain is built from TRBV7-6 and TRBJ2-2; TRBD1 matches at 7 bases. Per germline, CDR1 SGHVS and CDR2 FNYEAQ. The J segment lost 6 bases and the V segment lost 4 bases, leaving 2 bases of the junction unmatched. The CDR3 covers 13 residues. The CDR3 loop reads CASSSQGAGELFF. The CDR3 nucleotides are TGTGCCAGCAGCTCTCAGGGGGCCGGGGAGCTGTTTTTT.

The count of this clonotype is one. This chain connects TRBV9 to TRBJ2-2; D may be TRBD1 (6 bases). Germline lookup yields CDR1 SGDLS and CDR2 YYNGEE. This CDR3 spans 13 amino acids. V was trimmed by 10 bases and J by 9 bases, leaving 19 bases between them. CDR3 region: CACGPLGGWELFF. CDR3 DNA: TGTGCCTGCGGCCCCTTAGGGGGTTGGGAGCTGTTTTTT.

This chain connects TRBV12-3 or TRBV12-4 to TRBJ1-2; tentative D call: TRBD1 (5 bases). This CDR3 contains 13 residues. Trimming took off 2 bases at V and 4 bases at J, with 8 bases between the two ends. CDR3 region: CASSLLGTYGYTF. The CDR3 nucleotides read TGTGCCAGCAGTTTATTGGGGACCTATGGCTACACCTTC.

This clonotype was seen ten or more times. The chain is built from TRBV14 and TRBJ1-2; D remains unclear. V gave up 2 bases and J gave up 2 bases, with 18 bases separating them. The CDR3 has 17 amino acids. CDR1 and CDR2 (germline): SGHDN, FVKESK. CDR3 loop: CASSQIGIVEGNYGYTF. The CDR3, as DNA: TGTGCCAGCAGCCAAATTGGAATCGTTGAAGGGAACTATGGCTACACCTTC.

This clonotype was observed many times. V gene TRBV5-1 combines with J gene TRBJ2-7; D is perhaps TRBD1 (6 bases). The CDR3 length is 15 residues. Between the trimmed V and J ends, which lost 3 bases and 0 bases, there was a span of 13 bases. From germline, CDR1 is SGHRS and CDR2 YFSETQ. The CDR3 region is CASSSGQPHSYEQYF. DNA for the CDR3: TGCGCCAGCAGCTCTGGACAGCCCCACTCCTACGAGCAGTACTTC.

This chain links TRBV28 with TRBJ2-7, with D uncertain. Germline CDR1 is MDHEN and CDR2 is SYDVKM. With 1 base removed from V and 4 bases from J, the gap between germline ends came to 5 bases. The CDR3 consists of 12 residues. CDR3 sequence reads: CASSLSKYEQYF. CDR3 sequence (DNA): TGTGCCAGCAGTTTATCCAAGTACGAGCAGTACTTC.

There are many counts of this clonotype. V usage is TRBV5-6 and J usage is TRBJ2-7; 7 positions agree with TRBD2. V dropped 4 bases and J dropped 2; count of bases not matched to a gene: 9. Germline loops: CDR1 SGHDT, CDR2 YYEEEE. The length of the CDR3 is 15 residues. The CDR3, as DNA: TGTGCCAGCAGCCTCACGAGCGGGACTCCCTACGAGCAGTACTTC. It translates to CASSLTSGTPYEQYF. Full variable domain (rest looked up from reference TRBV5-6 and TRBJ2-7): DAGVTQSPTHLIKTRGQQVTLRCSPKSGHDTVSWYQQALGQGPQFIFQYYEEEERQRGNFPDRFSGHQFPNYSSELNVNALLLGDSALYLCASSLTSGTPYEQYFGPGTRLTVT.

J is TRBJ1-5 and V is TRBV20-1; D is ambiguous. Germline CDR1 DFQATT, CDR2 SNEGSKA (reference sequence). The CDR3 contains 15 residues. The V and J ends lost 0 bases and 4 bases respectively, with 13 bases between them. This CDR3 reads CSARENPRANQPQHF. The DNA for the CDR3 is TGCAGTGCTAGAGAAAACCCGCGGGCGAATCAGCCCCAGCATTTT.

This clonotype was detected only a few times. The chain has TRBV11-2 and TRBJ2-7, with a tentative D call TRBD1 (5 bases). This CDR3 spans 15 amino acids. Germline values: CDR1 SGHAT, CDR2 FQNNGV. The V gene lost 5 bases and the J gene lost 0 bases, with 14 bases spanning the gap. The CDR3 region is CASSNRQYYSYEQYF. CDR3 DNA: TGTGCCAGCAGCAATAGACAGTACTACTCCTACGAGCAGTACTTC. Complete variable domain (other parts from reference TRBV11-2 and TRBJ2-7): EAGVAQSPRYKIIEKRQSVAFWCNPISGHATLYWYQQILGQGPKLLIQFQNNGVVDDSQLPKDRFSAERLKGVDSTLKIQPAKLEDSAVYLCASSNRQYYSYEQYFGPGTRLTVT.

This clonotype came up many times. The rearrangement uses TRBV4-2 and TRBJ1-2; D gene ambiguous. This CDR3 has 14 amino acids. Trimming cost V 1 base and J 2 bases, with 8 bases left between them. Germline CDR1 and CDR2: LGHNA and YNFKEQ. DNA of the CDR3: TGTGCCAGCAGCCAAGCGCAGAGAAACTATGGCTACACCTTC. Its translation is CASSQAQRNYGYTF.